This TCR beta chain was recovered during a study of shared clonotypes between healthy human individuals. Data came from immunoSEQ multiplex PCR; TCRdb stores just in-frame clones and leaves some out. Of roughly 490,000 clones detected, 79% appear once; the ten largest clones hold approximately 12%. Germline CDR1 MNHEY, CDR2 SMNVEV (reference sequence). The CDR3 covers 15 residues. Trimming stripped 5 bases from V and 4 bases from J, with 18 bases between. It was tens of millions of PBMCs that unsorted samples used for genomic DNA. The sequence was collected from a woman between 35 and 50 years old in good health. Some clones in this sample may be carry-over from other donors' samples. The sequencing input was PBMCs. This rearrangement joins TRBV27 to TRBJ2-7; tentative D call: TRBD1 (5 bases). CDR3 residues: CASSNFGLGRYEQYF. CDR3 coding DNA: TGTGCCAGCAGTAATTTTGGATTGGGGCGATACGAGCAGTACTTC.